These T cell receptor beta chains were read from a single sample in a study of cytomegalovirus exposure and HLA in healthy donors. TCRdb's table, derived via immunoSEQ multiplex PCR, lists solely in-frame clones and lacks some. The table lists roughly 120,000 clones, under 90% of them singletons. The sequenced material came from PBMCs. The receptors shown here come from a woman between 25 and 40 years old in good health and CMV-seronegative. Each CDR3 is given with its conserved first and last residue. Fields, in order: J gene, V gene, D gene, clone size, CDR3 DNA, CDR3 protein. The D gene is left open where the match is weak. Expanded clones are given a class, and other clones once, few, many or no size at all.

TRBJ2-1 | TRBV19 | NA | NA | TGTGCCAGTAGTCTCCTGACGGGCTCCTACAATGAGCAGTTCTTC | CASSLLTGSYNEQFF
TRBJ2-1 | TRBV27 | NA | NA | TGTGCCAGCAGTTTGAGGTCGATAGCTGCTGGCTTCTACAATGAGCAGTTCTTC | CASSLRSIAAGFYNEQFF
TRBJ1-2 | TRBV28 | TRBD1 | NA | TGTGCCAGCAGTTTACCAGGGGGGCTACTCAACTATGGCTACACCTTC | CASSLPGGLLNYGYTF
TRBJ1-2 | TRBV27 | NA | NA | TGTGCCAGCAGTTTCCGTGGGGGCGGCTACACCTTC | CASSFRGGGYTF
TRBJ1-2 | TRBV21-1 | NA | NA | TGTGCCAGCAGCCGGGGGAGGGCGCATGGCTACACCTTC | CASSRGRAHGYTF
TRBJ2-1 | TRBV7-2 | TRBD2 | once | TGTGCCAGCAGCTCCCTCGGGACTAGGGGCCCCCGGTCCAATGAGCAGTTCTTC | CASSSLGTRGPRSNEQFF
TRBJ2-7 | TRBV4-2 | NA | NA | TGTGCCAGCAGCCAAGATATTGGAGGAGGGGGCTATTACGAGCAGTACTTC | CASSQDIGGGGYYEQYF
TRBJ2-2 | TRBV12-5 | TRBD1 | once | TGTGCTAGTGGTTTGCCCGAAACGGGACAGCTATCGGACACCGGGGAGCTGTTTTTT | CASGLPETGQLSDTGELFF
TRBJ1-3 | TRBV18 | NA | NA | TGTGCCAGCTCACCAATTCGTGCTCGACAGAGCTCTGGAAACACCATATATTTT | CASSPIRARQSSGNTIYF
TRBJ1-5 | TRBV6-6 | NA | few | TGTGCCAGCAGTTACTCTACAGGGCCCGGGCAGCCCCAGCATTTT | CASSYSTGPGQPQHF
TRBJ2-7 | TRBV5-1 | TRBD1 | NA | TGCGCCAGCAGCTTGCTGGGACAGGAAATCGGTAAGGAGCAGTACTTC | CASSLLGQEIGKEQYF
TRBJ2-7 | TRBV29-1 | NA | NA | TGCAGCGTTGAAGGTCTAGCTGGGCGATACGAGCAGTACTTC | CSVEGLAGRYEQYF
TRBJ1-2 | TRBV19 | TRBD1 | NA | TGTGCCAGTAGTATACAGGGGGTTAACTATGGCTACACCTTC | CASSIQGVNYGYTF
TRBJ2-7 | TRBV5-6 | TRBD1 | NA | TGTGCCAGCAGCTTCGACAGGGGCTACGAGCAGTACTTC | CASSFDRGYEQYF
TRBJ2-7 | TRBV4-1 | TRBD1 | NA | TGCGCCAGCAGCCAATCTACAGGGGGCAACGAGCAGTACTTC | CASSQSTGGNEQYF
TRBJ1-5 | TRBV27 | NA | once | TGTGCCAGCAGTTTTAAGGGGCCCAATAGCAATCAGCCCCAGCATTTT | CASSFKGPNSNQPQHF
TRBJ1-6 | TRBV19 | NA | NA | TGTGCCAGTCGCTCAGGGAATTCACCCCTCCACTTT | CASRSGNSPLHF
TRBJ2-3 | TRBV7-2 | TRBD1 | NA | TGTGCCAGCAGCCACCCCACCGGGACAGGGGGTGCAGATACGCAGTATTTT | CASSHPTGTGGADTQYF
TRBJ2-1 | TRBV14 | NA | once | TGTGCCAGCAGCCAGGAGAACAATGAGCAGTTCTTC | CASSQENNEQFF
TRBJ2-5 | TRBV7-9 | NA | NA | TGTGCCAGCAGCGAGGCCGCCCGCGAGACCCAGTACTTC | CASSEAARETQYF
TRBJ2-7 | TRBV11-2 | NA | NA | TGTGCCAGCAGCTTAGCCAGTACCTACGAGCAGTACTTC | CASSLASTYEQYF
TRBJ2-7 | TRBV27 | TRBD1 | NA | TGTGCCAGCAGCCCCCAGGTGGGGACAGGGGGCCGCGAGCAGTACTTC | CASSPQVGTGGREQYF
TRBJ1-2 | TRBV5-8 | NA | few | TGTGCCAGCAGCTTGGACAGGGTCTATGGCTACACCTTC | CASSLDRVYGYTF
TRBJ2-5 | TRBV5-1 | NA | once | TGCGCCAGCAGCTCTGGACTGGGTGGGGAGACCCAGTACTTC | CASSSGLGGETQYF
TRBJ1-3 | TRBV5-4 | NA | many | TGTGCCAGCAGCTTCTGGGCAGATGCCTCTGGAAACACCATATATTTT | CASSFWADASGNTIYF
TRBJ1-2 | TRBV27 | TRBD1 | NA | TGTGCCAGCAGTTCCCCCTCCATGGACAGGGGTCGTGGCTACACCTTC | CASSSPSMDRGRGYTF
TRBJ2-7 | TRBV7-6 | NA | once | TGTGCCAGCAGCCATCCCGGGGGGCCTTCCTACGAGCAGTACTTC | CASSHPGGPSYEQYF
TRBJ1-1 | TRBV30 | TRBD1 | NA | TGTGCCTGGAGTGAGACAGGGGGCCGTTTCGCTTTCTTT | CAWSETGGRFAFF
TRBJ2-4 | TRBV4-3 | TRBD2 | NA | TGCGCCAGCAGCCAAGGACTAGCGGGGGGACTAGCCAAAAACATTCAGTACTTC | CASSQGLAGGLAKNIQYF
TRBJ1-2 | TRBV27 | NA | NA | TGTGCCAGCAGTTCGAGATTGCAGGGGACACCCTATGGCTACACCTTC | CASSSRLQGTPYGYTF
TRBJ2-5 | TRBV5-1 | TRBD2 | NA | TGCGCCAGCAGCAGATTAGCGGGGATCGAGTACCAAGAGACCCAGTACTTC | CASSRLAGIEYQETQYF
TRBJ2-5 | TRBV11-3 | TRBD1 | NA | TGTGCCAGCAGCTGGCCCCCGGGACAGGGTGAGACCCAGTACTTC | CASSWPPGQGETQYF
TRBJ2-7 | TRBV19 | TRBD1 | NA | TGTGCCACCAAGGGGACAGGGGGCACGTACGAGCAGTACTTC | CATKGTGGTYEQYF
TRBJ2-3 | TRBV2 | NA | NA | TGTGCCAGCAGTGTTAGGACTGACACAGATACGCAGTATTTT | CASSVRTDTDTQYF
TRBJ2-3 | TRBV30 | TRBD2 | NA | TGTGCCTGGAGTGTGGCTAGCGGGGTAACAGATACGCAGTATTTT | CAWSVASGVTDTQYF
TRBJ2-1 | TRBV6-6 | TRBD2 | NA | TGTGCCAGGAGGACTAGTCTCAATGAGCAGTTCTTC | CARRTSLNEQFF
TRBJ2-1 | TRBV7-9 | NA | NA | TGTGCCAGCAGCTTCGGTACCTACAATGAGCAGTTCTTC | CASSFGTYNEQFF
TRBJ2-5 | TRBV29-1 | NA | NA | TGCAGCGTTGCCTCGTGGGGGGTCGAGACCCAGTACTTC | CSVASWGVETQYF
TRBJ1-2 | TRBV29-1 | TRBD1 | NA | TGCAGCGTTGAAGATCCCCGGGACAGCCGTTTTGGCTACACCTTC | CSVEDPRDSRFGYTF
TRBJ2-7 | TRBV5-4 | TRBD2 | NA | TGTGCCAGCAGCTTGGAAGCGGGGAGCTCCTACGAGCAGTACTTC | CASSLEAGSSYEQYF
TRBJ1-1 | TRBV2 | TRBD1 | NA | TGTGCCAGCAGTTTAAAGGGGGCTTGGACTGAAGCTTTCTTT | CASSLKGAWTEAFF
TRBJ2-6 | TRBV29-1 | TRBD1 | NA | TGCAGCACCTCCGGGACAGGGAACTCTGGGGCCAACGTCCTGACTTTC | CSTSGTGNSGANVLTF
TRBJ2-7 | TRBV7-2 | NA | NA | TGTGCCAGCAGCTTTTGGGCGGGGGCCTCCTACGAGCAGTACTTC | CASSFWAGASYEQYF
TRBJ2-3 | TRBV19 | NA | NA | TGTGCCAGTAGAGTTGGCGGCCCCGTAGATACGCAGTATTTT | CASRVGGPVDTQYF
TRBJ1-3 | TRBV5-1 | TRBD1 | NA | TGCGCCAGCAGCCCGTGGACAGGTGATGGAAACACCATATATTTT | CASSPWTGDGNTIYF
TRBJ2-1 | TRBV15 | TRBD2 | NA | TGTGCCACCAGCTCCCGACTAGCGGCGAACTACAATGAGCAGTTCTTC | CATSSRLAANYNEQFF
TRBJ1-1 | TRBV9 | NA | NA | TGTGCCAGCAGCGTCATAAACAGGGACACTGAAGCTTTCTTT | CASSVINRDTEAFF
TRBJ1-6 | TRBV14 | NA | NA | TGTGCCAGCAGCCCGGGAGCCGGTGCCAATTCACCCCTCCACTTT | CASSPGAGANSPLHF